The T cell receptor beta chain described here comes from a study of OX40 agonist ivuxolimab in advanced cancers. For the study at large: Patients were dosed intravenously with ivuxolimab at 0.01 to 10 mg/kg every 2 weeks.

Here immunoSEQ multiplex PCR was the method, and the copy in TCRdb shows in-frame clones only, minus some. The data show tens of thousands of clones, with about four fifths seen just once and 0.78% held by the top ten. V was pared by 6 bases and J by 4 bases, with 10 bases of the junction left unmatched. CDR1 is SNHLY, CDR2 FYNNEI, per germline. The CDR3 sequence is 16 residues long. This material consisted of CD4+ or CD8+ T cells sorted from blood, taken in a trial of the OX40 agonist ivuxolimab. The chain joins TRBV2 to TRBJ2-2; TRBD2 matches at 8 bases. The receptor was isolated from an adult with an advanced solid tumor such as melanoma, head and neck, liver or kidney cancer. CDR3 sequence (DNA): TGTGCCAGCAGAAATCGGGGGGGTACTAGCACCGGGGAGCTGTTTTTT. Protein product: CASRNRGGTSTGELFF.